The rows below give T cell receptor beta chains drawn from one sample of a study of shared clonotypes between healthy human individuals. Assay used: immunoSEQ multiplex PCR; TCRdb lists only in-frame clones, some missing. The data contain around 2,000,000 clones, 85% to 95% of them singletons. The sample was naive CD4+ T cells sorted from blood. These receptors came from a man aged 18 to 35 in good health. Each CDR3 is given with its conserved first and last residue. The D gene is left open where the match is weak. Not all rows give a size; the values are once, few, many and, for expanded clones, a class.

TRBD1 | TRBJ1-4 | TRBV28 | . | TGTGCCAGCAGCTCCCCCGGAGGGGGCGTTGGCTATGGAGAAAAACTGTTTTTT | CASSSPGGGVGYGEKLFF
. | TRBJ2-2 | TRBV7-9 | . | TGTGCCAGCAGCTTTAGTGGGACGAACACCGGGGAGCTGTTTTTT | CASSFSGTNTGELFF
. | TRBJ2-7 | TRBV18 | . | TGTGCCAGCTCACCAGGGGTGGGCGAGCAGTACTTC | CASSPGVGEQYF
. | TRBJ1-1 | TRBV6-5 | . | TGTGCCAGCAGAGAAAGCTGGGTAAAGGGGTCTGAAGCTTTCTTT | CASRESWVKGSEAFF
. | TRBJ1-5 | TRBV15 | . | TGTGCCACCAGCAATGGACTTAGCAATCAGCCCCAGCATTTT | CATSNGLSNQPQHF
TRBD2 | TRBJ2-7 | TRBV30 | . | TGTGCCTGGAGTCCTTTACTAGCGGGGCGGAACGAGCAGTACTTC | CAWSPLLAGRNEQYF
. | TRBJ1-2 | TRBV11-2 | once | TGTGCCAGCAGCTTATTTGGCAGGGAATATGGCTACACCTTC | CASSLFGREYGYTF
. | TRBJ1-2 | TRBV10-3 | . | TGTGCCATCAGTGAGTCTCGGGACAACAGAGGCTACACCTTC | CAISESRDNRGYTF
TRBD1 | TRBJ1-5 | TRBV19 | . | TGTGCCAGTAGTATGCAGGGGGCCGGCCTTAGCAATCAGCCCCAGCATTTT | CASSMQGAGLSNQPQHF
. | TRBJ2-5 | TRBV7-9 | . | TGTGCCAGCAGCTTAGGGCGCCTCGCCCGTACCCAAGAGACCCAGTACTTC | CASSLGRLARTQETQYF
TRBD2 | TRBJ2-3 | TRBV2 | once | TGTGCCAGCAGGGCTAGCGGGCTAGTGAGGTCGCAGTATTTT | CASRASGLVRSQYF
TRBD1 | TRBJ1-4 | TRBV6-5 | once | TGTACCAGCACAGGGGCCGGGGCAACTAATGAAAAACTGTTTTTT | CTSTGAGATNEKLFF
. | TRBJ2-4 | TRBV2 | once | TGTGCCAGCATCCTCGAAGGGGGGGTGATTCAGTACTTC | CASILEGGVIQYF
. | TRBJ1-5 | TRBV6-1 | . | TGTGCCAGCAGTGCAGGGAGGTATGGCAATCAGCCCCAGCATTTT | CASSAGRYGNQPQHF